The 9 T cell receptor beta chains below were found in one sample sequenced in a study of blood T cell repertoires in COVID-19 (dated by TCRdb to 2020 to 2021). Library preparation employed the immunoSEQ multiplex PCR assay. The source is immuneACCESS, and TCRdb retained only in-frame sequences with V and J called. Part of the clones is not carried over; for the studies checked, unresolved V genes explain less than half of this, and the remainder is unexplained. The sample includes more than 150,000 clones, with approximately 85% observed a single time. Approximately 12% of the sample lies in the top ten. Specimen: PBMCs or T cells enriched from blood (not recorded which). These receptors originate from a middle-aged man who had recovered from COVID-19.

The gene calls are TRBV2 and TRBJ2-3, with a tentative D call TRBD2 (7 bases). CDR1 is SNHLY and CDR2 is FYNNEI in the germline V gene. CDR3 length: 15 amino acids. The ends were cut back, 5 bases at V and 5 bases at J, with 17 bases in the middle. CDR3 in DNA: TGTGCCAGCAGTTTGGAGGGAGGGGGGGGAGATACGCAGTATTTT. Residues: CASSLEGGGGDTQYF.

The rearrangement links TRBV28 to TRBJ1-6; D perhaps matches TRBD1 (5 bases). The CDR3 is made up of 16 amino acids. With 6 bases removed from V and 0 bases from J, the gap between germline ends came to 12 bases. Per the germline V gene, CDR1 is MDHEN and CDR2 is SYDVKM. The CDR3 sequence is CASSSGGSSYNSPLHF. DNA for the CDR3: TGTGCCAGCAGCTCTGGGGGGAGCTCCTATAATTCACCCCTCCACTTT.

The V and J genes are TRBV19 and TRBJ1-4, with a possible D match to TRBD1 (6 bases). Germline-derived CDR1 and CDR2 are LNHDA and SQIVND (reference sequence). This CDR3 is built from 16 residues. V lost 0 bases, J lost 2 bases, and 10 bases lay in between. Here the CDR3 reads CASSIDRGSTNEKLFF. The CDR3, as DNA: TGTGCCAGTAGTATAGACAGGGGATCTACTAATGAAAAACTGTTTTTT.

The chain combines TRBV5-8 with TRBJ1-1; D call uncertain. CDR3 size: 16 residues. Between the trimmed V and J ends, which lost 3 bases and 3 bases, there was a span of 18 bases. From germline, CDR1 is SGHTS and CDR2 YDEGEE. The CDR3: CASSSGNGGSYTEAFF. The CDR3 DNA reads TGTGCCAGCAGCTCGGGAAATGGAGGGAGCTACACTGAAGCTTTCTTT.

The chain is built from TRBV12-3 or TRBV12-4 and TRBJ2-1; D might be TRBD1 (6 bases). Trimming left V 5 bases short and J 10 bases short, with 9 bases between. The CDR3 is 11 amino acids. CDR3 DNA sequence: TGTGCCAGCAGTCCCCAGGGGGAGCAGTTCTTC. This gives the protein CASSPQGEQFF.

This clone has a handful of counts. The chain joins TRBV10-3 to TRBJ2-5, with D perhaps matching TRBD2 (5 bases). Germline-derived CDR1 and CDR2 are ENHRY and SYGVKD. The CDR3 sequence is 13 residues long. Between the trimmed V and J ends, which lost 10 bases and 3 bases, there was a span of 15 bases. CDR3 DNA: TGTGCCACCCTTAATGAAGCGGAAGAGACCCAGTACTTC. This codes for CATLNEAEETQYF.

The chain couples TRBV7-9 to TRBJ1-1; D is perhaps TRBD1 (6 bases). Germline-derived CDR1 and CDR2 are SEHNR and FQNEAQ (reference sequence). V lost 4 bases, J lost 5 bases, and 26 bases lay in between. The CDR3 length is 18 residues. In DNA, the CDR3 is TGTGCCAGCAGCTCGGGCCAAGGGGGGGGGCGGATTGGGACTGAAGCTTTCTTT. Translating gives CASSSGQGGGRIGTEAFF.

This clone was counted a few times. This sequence joins TRBV6-4 and TRBJ2-2; 8 bases align to TRBD2. From germline, CDR1 is MRHNA and CDR2 SNTAGT. The trim removed 6 bases at V and 4 bases at J, leaving 10 bases unmatched. CDR3 size: 16 residues. The CDR3, as DNA: TGTGCCAGCAGCGTTCAAGCGGGAGAGGGCACCGGGGAGCTGTTTTTT. It is translated as CASSVQAGEGTGELFF.

There are a few counts of this clone. The genes are TRBV19 and TRBJ1-1; weak D call: TRBD1 (6 bases). V was cut by 2 bases and J by 1 base, with 8 bases left in between. Germline values: CDR1 LNHDA, CDR2 SQIVND (reference sequence). The CDR3 totals 14 residues. CDR3 in DNA: TGTGCCAGTAGTATAAAGGGACAGAACACTGAAGCTTTCTTT. Amino acids: CASSIKGQNTEAFF.